The 7 T cell receptor beta chains below come from one sample, sequenced in a study of T cells in Graves' hyperthyroidism and ophthalmopathy. Amplified TCR beta CDR3 regions derived from RNA transcripts. When the TCR CDR3 underwent first-round RT-PCR, the HTBI primer set was used. TCRdb reprocessed the multiplex PCR reads with MiXCR, giving one entry per CDR3 protein. The data contain a few hundred thousand distinct CDR3 sequences, about a sixth of them seen just once; the ten biggest clones take up roughly 3.5%. Sequencing was carried out using blood. The receptors shown here come from a woman aged 35 to 49 with Graves' ophthalmopathy.

This clonotype was detected only a few times. The gene calls are TRBV7-9 and TRBJ2-3, with 11 bases aligning to TRBD2. This CDR3 has 16 residues. The trim removed 6 bases at V and 10 bases at J, leaving 15 bases unmatched. Germline V gene data show CDR1 as SEHNR and CDR2 as FQNEAQ (reference sequence). CDR3 sequence reads: CASSSGTSGLGRPQYF. CDR3 bases: TGTGCCAGCAGTTCAGGGACTAGCGGCCTGGGTCGCCCGCAGTATTTT.

This clonotype has a handful of counts. The rearrangement joins TRBV7-6 to TRBJ2-3; 11 bases agree with TRBD2. V lost 2 bases to trimming and J lost 1 base; unmatched junction nucleotides: 8. This CDR3 region has 18 residues. From germline, CDR1 is SGHVS and CDR2 FNYEAQ. CDR3 sequence (DNA): TGTGCCAGCAGCTTAACAGCGGGGACTAGCGGACGCACAGATACGCAGTATTTT. Translation gives CASSLTAGTSGRTDTQYF.

This clonotype has more than one count but fewer than ten. V gene TRBV9 combines with J gene TRBJ1-1; TRBD1 is a possible D gene (6 bases). Germline V gene lookup returns CDR1 SGDLS and CDR2 YYNGEE. The CDR3 sequence is 15 residues long. With 3 bases removed from V and 3 bases from J, the gap between germline ends came to 15 bases. The CDR3 bases are TGTGCCAGCAGCGACGGAGGGGGGAGTGACACTGAAGCTTTCTTT. Its protein is CASSDGGGSDTEAFF.

This clonotype was counted only a few times. The chain recombines TRBV6-1 with TRBJ1-1; TRBD1 is a possible D gene (5 bases). The CDR3 loop spans 14 amino acids. V was trimmed by 7 bases and J by 1 base, leaving 13 bases between them. The germline CDR1 and CDR2 sequences are MNHNS and SASEGT. CDR3 DNA: TGTGCCAGCATGACGTCCGGGGCGAACACTGAAGCTTTCTTT. This translates into CASMTSGANTEAFF.

This clonotype was seen ten or more times. This chain uses TRBV3-1 with TRBJ2-6; possible D gene TRBD1, 5 bases. Per the germline V gene, CDR1 is LGHDT and CDR2 is YNNKEL (reference sequence). The CDR3 contains 17 residues. Trimming removed 0 bases at V and 2 bases at J, with 11 bases between. The CDR3 coding sequence is TGTGCCAGCAGCCAAGATTCGGCAGGGACTGGGGCCAACGTCCTGACTTTC. This gives the protein CASSQDSAGTGANVLTF.

In this sample, this clonotype turned up once. This chain joins TRBV20-1 and TRBJ2-4, with 11 bases fitting TRBD2. CDR1 is DFQATT, CDR2 SNEGSKA, per germline (reference sequence). The CDR3 runs 16 residues. V lost 3 bases, J lost 3 bases, and 7 bases stayed unmatched. The CDR3: CSARGGTSGGKNIQYF. In DNA form, the CDR3 reads TGCAGTGCTAGGGGGGGTACTAGCGGGGGCAAAAACATTCAGTACTTC.

The sample holds many counts of this clonotype. J is TRBJ1-5 and V is TRBV12-3 or TRBV12-4; no reliable D call. The CDR3 covers 14 residues. V lost 5 bases to trimming and J lost 0 bases, with 8 bases between them. As DNA, the CDR3 is TGTGCCAGCAGTCCAAGAGATAGCAATCAGCCCCAGCATTTT. Translating gives CASSPRDSNQPQHF.